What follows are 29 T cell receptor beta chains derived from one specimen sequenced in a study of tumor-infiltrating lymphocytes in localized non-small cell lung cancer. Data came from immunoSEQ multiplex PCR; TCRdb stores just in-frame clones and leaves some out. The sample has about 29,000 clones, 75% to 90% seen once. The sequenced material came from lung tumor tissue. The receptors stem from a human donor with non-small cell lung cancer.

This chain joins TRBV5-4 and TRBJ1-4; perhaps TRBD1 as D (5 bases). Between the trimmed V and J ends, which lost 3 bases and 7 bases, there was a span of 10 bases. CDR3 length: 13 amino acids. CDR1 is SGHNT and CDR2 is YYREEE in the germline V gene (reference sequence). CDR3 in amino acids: CASSWDLAEKLFF. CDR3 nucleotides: TGTGCCAGCAGCTGGGACCTCGCTGAAAAACTGTTTTTT.

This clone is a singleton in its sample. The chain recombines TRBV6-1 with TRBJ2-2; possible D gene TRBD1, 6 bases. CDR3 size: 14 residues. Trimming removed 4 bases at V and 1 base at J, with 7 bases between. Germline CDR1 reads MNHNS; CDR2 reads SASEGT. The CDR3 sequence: CASSVTGNTGELFF. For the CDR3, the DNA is TGTGCCAGCAGTGTGACAGGGAACACCGGGGAGCTGTTTTTT.

The CDR3 loop reads CASSRDSFSNQPQHF. The CDR3 DNA follows: TGTGCCAGCAGTCGAGACAGCTTTAGCAATCAGCCCCAGCATTTT. This chain links TRBV6-5 with TRBJ1-5; TRBD1 might be the D (5 bases). The CDR3 covers 15 residues. The V and J ends lost 5 bases and 0 bases respectively, with 11 bases between them. Looked up from germline, CDR1 is MNHEY and CDR2 is SVGAGI.

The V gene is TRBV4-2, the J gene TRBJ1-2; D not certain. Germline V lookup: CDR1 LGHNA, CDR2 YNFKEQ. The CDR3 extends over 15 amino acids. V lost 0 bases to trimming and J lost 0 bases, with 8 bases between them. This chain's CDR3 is CASSQDFNTNYGYTF. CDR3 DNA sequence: TGTGCCAGCAGCCAAGATTTCAATACTAACTATGGCTACACCTTC.

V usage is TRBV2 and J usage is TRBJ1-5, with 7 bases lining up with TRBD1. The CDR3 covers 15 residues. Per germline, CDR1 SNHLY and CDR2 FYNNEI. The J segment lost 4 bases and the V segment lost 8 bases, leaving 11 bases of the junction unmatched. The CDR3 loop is CASVAGPTGNQPQHF. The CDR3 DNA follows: TGTGCCAGCGTGGCGGGGCCGACAGGGAATCAGCCCCAGCATTTT.

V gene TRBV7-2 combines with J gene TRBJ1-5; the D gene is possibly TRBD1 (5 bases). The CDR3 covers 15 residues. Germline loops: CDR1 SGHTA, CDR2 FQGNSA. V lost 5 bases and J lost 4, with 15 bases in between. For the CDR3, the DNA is TGTGCCAGCAGCCCATCGGACCAGGGAAATCAGCCCCAGCATTTT. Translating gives CASSPSDQGNQPQHF.

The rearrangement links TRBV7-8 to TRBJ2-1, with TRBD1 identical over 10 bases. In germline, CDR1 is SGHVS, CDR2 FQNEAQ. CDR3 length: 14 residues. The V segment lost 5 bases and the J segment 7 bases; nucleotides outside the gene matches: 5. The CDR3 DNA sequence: TGTGCCAGCAGCCCTCGGGACAGGGGTAATGAGCAGTTCTTC. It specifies CASSPRDRGNEQFF. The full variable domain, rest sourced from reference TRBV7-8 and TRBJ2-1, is GAGVSQSPRYKVAKRGQDVALRCDPISGHVSLFWYQQALGQGPEFLTYFQNEAQLDKSGLPSDRFFAERPEGSVSTLKIQRTQQEDSAVYLCASSPRDRGNEQFFGPGTRLTVL.

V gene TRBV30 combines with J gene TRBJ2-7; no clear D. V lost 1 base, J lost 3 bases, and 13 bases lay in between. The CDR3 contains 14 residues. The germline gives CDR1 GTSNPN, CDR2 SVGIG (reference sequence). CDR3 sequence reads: CAWSEVGIDYEQYF. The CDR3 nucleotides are TGTGCCTGGAGTGAGGTGGGAATAGACTACGAGCAGTACTTC.

The CDR3 sequence is CASSLVRGDNQPQHF. For the CDR3, the DNA is TGTGCCAGCAGTTTAGTCAGGGGTGACAATCAGCCCCAGCATTTT. V is TRBV27 and J is TRBJ1-5; tentative D call: TRBD1 (6 bases). The length of the CDR3 is 15 residues. The germline gives CDR1 MNHEY, CDR2 SMNVEV (reference sequence). Trimming removed 2 bases from V and 3 bases from J, with 11 bases in between.

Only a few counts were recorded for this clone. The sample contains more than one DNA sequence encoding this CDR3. CDR3 nucleotide sequence: TGTGCCAGCTCACTCGCAGCCTACAATGAGCAGTTCTTC. Translated: CASSLAAYNEQFF. The chain employs TRBV18 and TRBJ2-1; D not resolved. CDR3 size: 13 residues. CDR1 KGHSH and CDR2 LQKENI come from the germline V gene. The V gene lost 4 bases and the J gene lost 2 bases, with 6 bases spanning the gap. Together with reference TRBV18 and TRBJ2-1, the CDR3 gives the full variable domain: NAGVMQNPRHLVRRRGQEARLRCSPMKGHSHVYWYRQLPEEGLKFMVYLQKENIIDESGMPKERFSAEFPKEGPSILRIQQVVRGDSAAYFCASSLAAYNEQFFGPGTRLTVL.

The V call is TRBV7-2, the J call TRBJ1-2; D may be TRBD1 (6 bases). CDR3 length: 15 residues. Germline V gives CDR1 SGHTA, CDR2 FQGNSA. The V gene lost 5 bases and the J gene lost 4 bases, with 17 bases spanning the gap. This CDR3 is CASSPEQGTPYGYTF. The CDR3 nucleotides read TGTGCCAGCAGCCCCGAACAGGGTACCCCCTATGGCTACACCTTC.

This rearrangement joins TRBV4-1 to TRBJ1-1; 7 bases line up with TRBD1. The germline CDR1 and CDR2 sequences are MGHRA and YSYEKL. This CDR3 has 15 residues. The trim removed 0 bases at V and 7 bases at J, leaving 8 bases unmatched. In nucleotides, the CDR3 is TGCGCCAGCAGCCAAGACCCGGGACAGAGGAATGAAGCTTTCTTT. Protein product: CASSQDPGQRNEAFF.

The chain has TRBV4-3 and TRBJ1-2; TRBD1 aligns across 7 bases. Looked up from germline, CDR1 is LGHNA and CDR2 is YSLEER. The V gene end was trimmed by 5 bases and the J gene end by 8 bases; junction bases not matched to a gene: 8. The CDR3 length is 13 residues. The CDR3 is CASSLTGSEGYTF. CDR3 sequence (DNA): TGCGCCAGCAGCTTGACAGGGTCGGAAGGCTACACCTTC.

The CDR3 nucleotides are TGCGCCAGCAGCCAAGAGTTGGCTAGCAACTACGAGCAGTACTTC. Amino acids: CASSQELASNYEQYF. The chain couples TRBV4-3 to TRBJ2-7, with D maybe TRBD2 (5 bases). CDR3 length: 15 amino acids. Germline CDR1 is LGHNA and CDR2 is YSLEER. Trimming cost V 0 bases and J 3 bases, with 12 bases left between them.

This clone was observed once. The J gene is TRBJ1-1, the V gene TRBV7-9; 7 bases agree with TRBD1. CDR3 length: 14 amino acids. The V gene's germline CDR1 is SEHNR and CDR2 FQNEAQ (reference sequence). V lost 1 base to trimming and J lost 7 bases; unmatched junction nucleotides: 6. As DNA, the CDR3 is TGTGCCAGCAGCTTAGAACAGGGGATCGTTGAAGCTTTCTTT. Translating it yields CASSLEQGIVEAFF.

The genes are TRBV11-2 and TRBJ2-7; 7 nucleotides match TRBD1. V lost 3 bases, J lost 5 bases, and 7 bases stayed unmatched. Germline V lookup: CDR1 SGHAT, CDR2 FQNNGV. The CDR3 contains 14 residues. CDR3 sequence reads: CASSFRTGSNEQYF. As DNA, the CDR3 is TGTGCCAGCAGCTTTAGGACAGGTAGTAACGAGCAGTACTTC.

The CDR3 sequence: CASSSRPRRHEQYF. The CDR3 DNA reads TGTGCCAGCAGCTCACGACCCAGGAGGCACGAGCAGTACTTC. This chain connects TRBV21-1 to TRBJ2-7; no DNA check was done on the table's D call, TRBD2. TRBV21-1 is a pseudogene locus. CDR3 length: 14 residues.

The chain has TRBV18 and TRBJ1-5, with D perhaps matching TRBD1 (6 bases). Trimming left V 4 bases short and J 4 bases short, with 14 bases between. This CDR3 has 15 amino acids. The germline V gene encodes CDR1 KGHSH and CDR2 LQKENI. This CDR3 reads CASSRGLDPNQPQHF. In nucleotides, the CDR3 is TGTGCCAGCTCACGGGGGCTAGATCCAAATCAGCCCCAGCATTTT.

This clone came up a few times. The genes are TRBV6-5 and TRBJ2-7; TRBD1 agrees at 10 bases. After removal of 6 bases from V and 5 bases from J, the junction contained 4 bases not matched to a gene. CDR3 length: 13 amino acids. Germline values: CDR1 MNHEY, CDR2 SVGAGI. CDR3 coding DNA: TGTGCCAGCAGATCGGACAGGGGGAACGAGCAGTACTTC. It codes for CASRSDRGNEQYF.

CDR3 DNA: TGTGCCAGCAGCGGGACAGGGATCACTGAAGCTTTCTTT. This codes for CASSGTGITEAFF. The chain uses TRBV5-4 and TRBJ1-1, with 9 positions matching TRBD1. The V gene's germline CDR1 is SGHNT and CDR2 YYREEE (reference sequence). This CDR3 spans 13 amino acids. V shed 4 bases and J 4 bases; nucleotides not matched to a gene: 2.

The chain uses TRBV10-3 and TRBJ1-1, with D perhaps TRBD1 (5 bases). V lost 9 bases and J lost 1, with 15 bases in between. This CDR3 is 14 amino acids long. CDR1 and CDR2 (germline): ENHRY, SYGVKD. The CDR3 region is CAISSRTPNTEAFF. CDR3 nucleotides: TGTGCCATTTCCTCGAGGACACCGAACACTGAAGCTTTCTTT.

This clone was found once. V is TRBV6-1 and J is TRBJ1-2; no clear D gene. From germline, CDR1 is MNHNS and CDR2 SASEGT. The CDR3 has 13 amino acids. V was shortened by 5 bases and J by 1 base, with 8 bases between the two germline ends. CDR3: CASSYELNYGYTF. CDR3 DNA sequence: TGTGCCAGCAGTTATGAACTTAACTATGGCTACACCTTC.

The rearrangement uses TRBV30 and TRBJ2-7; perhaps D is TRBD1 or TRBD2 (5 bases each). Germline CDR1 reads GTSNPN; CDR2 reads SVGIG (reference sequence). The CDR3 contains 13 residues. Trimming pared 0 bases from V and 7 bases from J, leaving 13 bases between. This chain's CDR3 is CAWSVLVEGEQYF. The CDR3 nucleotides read TGTGCCTGGAGTGTCTTGGTTGAGGGGGAGCAGTACTTC.

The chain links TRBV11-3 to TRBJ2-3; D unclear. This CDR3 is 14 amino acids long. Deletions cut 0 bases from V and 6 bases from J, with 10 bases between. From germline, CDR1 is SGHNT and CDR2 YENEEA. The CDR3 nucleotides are TGTGCCAGCAGCTTAGATAGCCCTTCCGATACGCAGTATTTT. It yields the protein CASSLDSPSDTQYF.

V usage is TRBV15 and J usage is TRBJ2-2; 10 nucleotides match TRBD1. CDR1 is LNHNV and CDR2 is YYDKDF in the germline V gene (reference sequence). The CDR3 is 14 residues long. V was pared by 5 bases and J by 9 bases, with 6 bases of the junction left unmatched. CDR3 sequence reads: CATSSGQGWRELFF. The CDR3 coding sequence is TGTGCCACCAGCTCGGGACAGGGGTGGAGGGAGCTGTTTTTT.

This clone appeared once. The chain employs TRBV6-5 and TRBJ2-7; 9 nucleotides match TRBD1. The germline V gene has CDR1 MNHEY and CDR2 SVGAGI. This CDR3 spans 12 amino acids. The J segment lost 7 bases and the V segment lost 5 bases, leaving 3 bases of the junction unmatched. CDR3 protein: CASSRQGGEQYF. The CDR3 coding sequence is TGTGCCAGCAGTCGACAGGGGGGAGAGCAGTACTTC.

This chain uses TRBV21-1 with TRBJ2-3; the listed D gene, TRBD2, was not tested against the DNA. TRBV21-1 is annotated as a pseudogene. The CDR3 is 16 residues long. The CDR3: CASSAKRGACTDTQYF. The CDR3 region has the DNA TGTGCCAGCAGCGCTAAGCGGGGGGCCTGCACAGATACGCAGTATTTT.

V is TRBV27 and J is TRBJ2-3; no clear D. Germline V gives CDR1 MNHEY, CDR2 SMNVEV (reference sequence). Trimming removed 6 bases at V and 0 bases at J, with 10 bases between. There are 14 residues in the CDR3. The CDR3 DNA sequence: TGTGCCAGCAGGCTTTGGGGAAGCACAGATACGCAGTATTTT. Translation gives CASRLWGSTDTQYF.

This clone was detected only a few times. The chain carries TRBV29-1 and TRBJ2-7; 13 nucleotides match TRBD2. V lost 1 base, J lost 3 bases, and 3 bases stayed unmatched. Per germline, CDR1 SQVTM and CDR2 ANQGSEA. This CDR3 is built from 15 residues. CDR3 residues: CSVEGLAGGDYEQYF. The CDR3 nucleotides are TGCAGCGTTGAAGGACTAGCGGGGGGCGACTACGAGCAGTACTTC.